The rows below give T cell receptor beta chains drawn from one sample of a study of blood T cell repertoires in COVID-19. TCRdb's table, derived via immunoSEQ multiplex PCR, lists solely in-frame clones and lacks some. Here the sample spans approximately 300,000 clones, 90% being singletons. The sequenced sample consisted of PBMCs or T cells enriched from blood (not recorded which). These receptors all stem from a woman aged 30 to 39 who had been exposed to COVID-19. The CDR3 runs from the conserved cysteine through the conserved F or W. The D gene is left open where the match is weak. Not all rows give a size; the values are once, few, many and, for expanded clones, a class.

>TRBV19|.|TRBJ1-1|.
TGTGCCACCCGACTGGGGGGAAGAACTGAAGCTTTCTTT
CATRLGGRTEAFF
>TRBV30|.|TRBJ2-7|.
TGTGCCTGGAGTGCCGACACCTCCTTCTCGCAGTACTTC
CAWSADTSFSQYF
>TRBV10-3|.|TRBJ1-1|.
TGTGCCATCAGGACAACTAACACTGAAGCTTTCTTT
CAIRTTNTEAFF
>TRBV5-1|.|TRBJ2-3|TRBD1
TGCGCCAGCAGGCTACAGGGGACGAGCACAGATACGCAGTATTTT
CASRLQGTSTDTQYF
>TRBV14|.|TRBJ1-1|.
TGTGCCAGCAGCCAACAGGGAGGTTCGATCACTGAAGCTTTCTTT
CASSQQGGSITEAFF
>TRBV2|.|TRBJ1-2|.
TGTGCCAGTAGCAGGGAAGGCTATGGCTACACCTTC
CASSREGYGYTF
>TRBV12-3/TRBV12-4|.|TRBJ1-2|.
TGTGCCAGCAGTTTTAGAGGGGGGGATGGCTACACCTTC
CASSFRGGDGYTF
>TRBV6-1|.|TRBJ1-1|TRBD1
TGTGCCAGCAGTGAAAGACAGGGCGACAAAGCTTTCTTT
CASSERQGDKAFF
>TRBV2|.|TRBJ1-2|.
TGTGCCAGCAGTGAAAGGTCCGGGGTATATGGCTACACCTTC
CASSERSGVYGYTF
>TRBV9|.|TRBJ2-7|TRBD1
TGTGCCAGCAGCGCCGGGACAGGAATATACGAGCAGTACTTC
CASSAGTGIYEQYF
>TRBV12-3/TRBV12-4|.|TRBJ1-4|.
TGTGCCAGCAACAGGGAGGGTGAAAAACTGTTTTTT
CASNREGEKLFF
>TRBV14|.|TRBJ2-1|.
TGTGCCAGCAGCCAAGACTGGAGGGCGGAGCAGTTCTTC
CASSQDWRAEQFF
>TRBV7-8|.|TRBJ2-2|TRBD1
TGTGCCAGCAGACCCCGGACAGGGGGCGGCGGGGAGCTGTTTTTT
CASRPRTGGGGELFF
>TRBV6-2/TRBV6-3|.|TRBJ1-5|TRBD1
TGTGCCAGCAGTTACCGGAACAGGGGCGGCAATCAGCCCCAGCATTTT
CASSYRNRGGNQPQHF
>TRBV5-1|.|TRBJ2-2|TRBD2
TGCGCCAGCAGCATGACTAGCGGGGGCCTAAAGCGGGAGCTGTTTTTT
CASSMTSGGLKRELFF
>TRBV10-3|.|TRBJ1-1|TRBD1
TGTGCCATCAGCCACGGACAGGGAGGGATCATGAACACTGAAGCTTTCTTT
CAISHGQGGIMNTEAFF
>TRBV10-3|.|TRBJ2-1|.
TGTGCCATCACGGGGTCGGGCGGATGGAATGAGCAGTTCTTC
CAITGSGGWNEQFF
>TRBV2|.|TRBJ1-2|.
TGTGCCAGCAGTGCCAGAGGGCCCGGCTACACCTTC
CASSARGPGYTF
>TRBV27|.|TRBJ2-7|TRBD1
TGTGCCAGCAGTCCGAGGACAGGTGCGTACGAGCAGTACTTC
CASSPRTGAYEQYF
>TRBV4-1|.|TRBJ1-2|.
TGCGCCAGCAGCCAAGAAAGGGGAACCCCCACCTATGGCTACACCTTC
CASSQERGTPTYGYTF
>TRBV29-1|.|TRBJ1-1|.
TGCAGCGTGACACCCGCTGAAGCTTTCTTT
CSVTPAEAFF
>TRBV25-1|.|TRBJ1-2|TRBD1
TGTGCCAGCACGGGACAGGGGTTCGATGGCTACACCTTC
CASTGQGFDGYTF
>TRBV3-1/TRBV3-2|once|TRBJ2-7|TRBD1
TGTGCCAGCAGCAAACAGGGGGCGGCCTACGAGCAGTACTTC
CASSKQGAAYEQYF
>TRBV10-3|.|TRBJ1-2|TRBD1
TGTGCCATCAGGTGGACAGGGGAAGGTGAGGGCTACACCTTC
CAIRWTGEGEGYTF
>TRBV6-6|.|TRBJ1-2|TRBD1
TGTGCCAGCACTCCCGACAGGGGGCTCTCTATGGGCTACACCTTC
CASTPDRGLSMGYTF
>TRBV5-1|.|TRBJ1-2|TRBD1
TGCGCCAGCAGCGCCAGGACAGGCTTAGATGGCTACACCTTC
CASSARTGLDGYTF
>TRBV5-1|.|TRBJ1-2|TRBD1
TGCGCCAGCAGCCCGGACAGGGGAGTCGACTATGGCTACACCTTC
CASSPDRGVDYGYTF
>TRBV7-8|few|TRBJ1-1|TRBD1
TGTGCCAGCAGCCAACAGGGGGCTGCGACCATGAACACTGAAGCTTTCTTT
CASSQQGAATMNTEAFF
>TRBV7-7|.|TRBJ2-1|.
TGTGCCAGCAGCCCACAAGACGGGAGCTCCTACAATGAGCAGTTCTTC
CASSPQDGSSYNEQFF
>TRBV7-9|.|TRBJ1-1|.
TGTGCCAGCAGCCAGTATGGAGCGAACACTGAAGCTTTCTTT
CASSQYGANTEAFF
>TRBV18|.|TRBJ1-1|.
TGTGCCAGCTCATTCAGACGGACAGACACTGAAGCTTTCTTT
CASSFRRTDTEAFF
>TRBV4-3|.|TRBJ1-6|.
TGCGCCAGCAGCCAAGAGATCTCCACAGTTAATAATTCACCCCTCCACTTT
CASSQEISTVNNSPLHF